A selection of T cell receptor beta chains follows, all from one sample in a study of shared clonotypes between healthy human individuals. Sequenced by immunoSEQ multiplex PCR; TCRdb stores in-frame clones only, minus some. The table has 2 million to 3 million clones, roughly 93% seen once. The sample taken for sequencing was naive CD4+ T cells from PBMCs. These receptors originate from a man aged 18 to 29 in good health. Some clones in this sample may be carry-over from other donors' samples. Both conserved end residues are part of each CDR3. Each record gives: D gene, J gene, clone size, V gene, CDR3 DNA, CDR3 protein. A D gene is named only where the DNA matches it firmly. For some rows the clone size is stated as once, few or many, or as a class when expanded; others skip it.

D gene: -; J gene: TRBJ2-7; clone size: -; V gene: TRBV4-1; CDR3 DNA: TGCGCCAGCGCGAGTCTGGGGGGCTCCTACGAGCAGTACTTC; CDR3 protein: CASASLGGSYEQYF
D gene: -; J gene: TRBJ1-1; clone size: -; V gene: TRBV9; CDR3 DNA: TGTGCCAGCAGCCCCCAAGATACCTACACTGAAGCTTTCTTT; CDR3 protein: CASSPQDTYTEAFF
D gene: TRBD1; J gene: TRBJ1-2; clone size: once; V gene: TRBV25-1; CDR3 DNA: TGTGCCAGCAGCGAAGCCGCGGGACAGGGCCCTTATGGCTACACCTTC; CDR3 protein: CASSEAAGQGPYGYTF
D gene: -; J gene: TRBJ1-1; clone size: -; V gene: TRBV5-5; CDR3 DNA: TGTGCCAGCATCCCCAACGGTCCTTTGAACACTGAAGCTTTCTTT; CDR3 protein: CASIPNGPLNTEAFF
D gene: -; J gene: TRBJ1-2; clone size: once; V gene: TRBV29-1; CDR3 DNA: TGCAGCGTTGAAGATCTGGGGGGCACAGCTAACTATGGCTACACCTTC; CDR3 protein: CSVEDLGGTANYGYTF
D gene: -; J gene: TRBJ2-3; clone size: -; V gene: TRBV7-3; CDR3 DNA: TGTGCCAGCAGCTTAAGCGGGTCGCGGGATACGCAGTATTTT; CDR3 protein: CASSLSGSRDTQYF
D gene: TRBD1; J gene: TRBJ2-7; clone size: -; V gene: TRBV4-1; CDR3 DNA: TGCGCCAGCAGCCGACAGGGGGCCTACGAGCAGTACTTC; CDR3 protein: CASSRQGAYEQYF
D gene: -; J gene: TRBJ2-3; clone size: -; V gene: TRBV5-1; CDR3 DNA: TGCGCCAGCAGCCTAACGGGGGCTAGCACAGATACGCAGTATTTT; CDR3 protein: CASSLTGASTDTQYF
D gene: -; J gene: TRBJ2-2; clone size: -; V gene: TRBV9; CDR3 DNA: TGTGCCAGCAGCCTAGCCCCCAGGGGCCGGGAGCTGTTTTTT; CDR3 protein: CASSLAPRGRELFF
D gene: -; J gene: TRBJ2-2; clone size: -; V gene: TRBV4-2; CDR3 DNA: TGTGCCAGCAGCAACCGACTCGGACTAAACACCGGGGAGCTGTTTTTT; CDR3 protein: CASSNRLGLNTGELFF
D gene: -; J gene: TRBJ1-1; clone size: -; V gene: TRBV13; CDR3 DNA: TGTGCCACCTCGATCCGGCTGAAAAACACTGAAGCTTTCTTT; CDR3 protein: CATSIRLKNTEAFF
D gene: TRBD2; J gene: TRBJ2-1; clone size: -; V gene: TRBV2; CDR3 DNA: TGTGCCAAATCCACGGGTAGCGGGAGGGTAAATGAGCAGTTCTTC; CDR3 protein: CAKSTGSGRVNEQFF
D gene: -; J gene: TRBJ1-3; clone size: -; V gene: TRBV5-4; CDR3 DNA: TGTGCCAGCAGCTTGAACGGAAACACCATATATTTT; CDR3 protein: CASSLNGNTIYF
D gene: TRBD1; J gene: TRBJ1-2; clone size: once; V gene: TRBV27; CDR3 DNA: TGTGCCAGCAGTTTCGGATTTTGGGCCCGGGACAGAAAGTTCTATGGCTACACCTTC; CDR3 protein: CASSFGFWARDRKFYGYTF
D gene: -; J gene: TRBJ2-2; clone size: -; V gene: TRBV19; CDR3 DNA: TGTGCCAGTAGGGGGCAGGGTAGGACCGGGGAGCTGTTTTTT; CDR3 protein: CASRGQGRTGELFF
D gene: -; J gene: TRBJ1-5; clone size: -; V gene: TRBV2; CDR3 DNA: TGTGCCAGCCAGGGTTATAGCAATCAGCCCCAGCATTTT; CDR3 protein: CASQGYSNQPQHF
D gene: -; J gene: TRBJ1-1; clone size: -; V gene: TRBV18; CDR3 DNA: TGTGCCAGCTCACCATATCAAGACCTTGGACAAACTGAAGCTTTCTTT; CDR3 protein: CASSPYQDLGQTEAFF
D gene: TRBD1; J gene: TRBJ2-7; clone size: -; V gene: TRBV29-1; CDR3 DNA: TGCAGCGTTGGGAGACAGGGGGCAGTCGAGCAGTACTTC; CDR3 protein: CSVGRQGAVEQYF
D gene: -; J gene: TRBJ2-2; clone size: once; V gene: TRBV5-1; CDR3 DNA: TGCGCCAGCAGGCCGACCGTCGATACCGGGGAGCTGTTTTTT; CDR3 protein: CASRPTVDTGELFF
D gene: -; J gene: TRBJ2-2; clone size: -; V gene: TRBV5-1; CDR3 DNA: TGCGCCAGCAGCATGGGGACCACCTCAACTTACACCGGGGAGCTGTTTTTT; CDR3 protein: CASSMGTTSTYTGELFF
D gene: TRBD1; J gene: TRBJ2-7; clone size: -; V gene: TRBV30; CDR3 DNA: TGTGCCTGGAGCGGGACAGCAAGCTCCTACGAGCAGTACTTC; CDR3 protein: CAWSGTASSYEQYF
D gene: -; J gene: TRBJ1-2; clone size: -; V gene: TRBV30; CDR3 DNA: TGTGCCTGGATTAGTTCTCGAGCCTATGGCTACACCTTC; CDR3 protein: CAWISSRAYGYTF
D gene: TRBD2; J gene: TRBJ2-3; clone size: -; V gene: TRBV6-1; CDR3 DNA: TGTGCCACTGTAGCGGGGGGCACAGATACGCAGTATTTT; CDR3 protein: CATVAGGTDTQYF
D gene: -; J gene: TRBJ2-2; clone size: -; V gene: TRBV18; CDR3 DNA: TGTGCCAGCTCACCCCAGAACGCGGACCGTTTTGCCGGGGAGCTGTTTTTT; CDR3 protein: CASSPQNADRFAGELFF
D gene: -; J gene: TRBJ2-1; clone size: -; V gene: TRBV6-6; CDR3 DNA: TGTGCCAGCAGTTTTGACTCCTACAATGAGCAGTTCTTC; CDR3 protein: CASSFDSYNEQFF
D gene: TRBD2; J gene: TRBJ2-3; clone size: -; V gene: TRBV18; CDR3 DNA: TGTGCCAGCTCACCACGAGCGGGAGCCCCTCAAAGCACAGATACGCAGTATTTT; CDR3 protein: CASSPRAGAPQSTDTQYF
D gene: -; J gene: TRBJ1-1; clone size: -; V gene: TRBV10-3; CDR3 DNA: TGTGCCATCAGTGAGTCGGAGGTACCTCGGGCTGAAGCTTTCTTT; CDR3 protein: CAISESEVPRAEAFF
D gene: -; J gene: TRBJ1-1; clone size: -; V gene: TRBV2; CDR3 DNA: TGTGCCAGCAGCGGGGGGCGGTTAACTGAAGCTTTCTTT; CDR3 protein: CASSGGRLTEAFF
D gene: -; J gene: TRBJ1-1; clone size: -; V gene: TRBV7-3; CDR3 DNA: TGTGCCAGCAGCTTGACCGCCGGGGGAGTGAACACTGAAGCTTTCTTT; CDR3 protein: CASSLTAGGVNTEAFF
D gene: -; J gene: TRBJ2-3; clone size: -; V gene: TRBV28; CDR3 DNA: TGTGCCAGCAACTCTGGGGGGACAGATACGCAGTATTTT; CDR3 protein: CASNSGGTDTQYF
D gene: -; J gene: TRBJ2-3; clone size: -; V gene: TRBV2; CDR3 DNA: TGTGCCAGCAGTGACAGTACAGGGCGAGGGGCATGGGGTACGCAGTATTTT; CDR3 protein: CASSDSTGRGAWGTQYF